Below, 11 T cell receptor beta chains from the same sample are listed, as sequenced in a study of T cell changes during pregnancy in multiple sclerosis (dated by TCRdb to about 2019). The library was prepared using the immunoSEQ multiplex PCR assay. TCRdb obtained this table from immuneACCESS and retained in-frame rearrangements with V and J assigned. These tables miss some clones; where compared with another copy, unresolved V genes account for less than half of the shortfall, and the remainder is unexplained. This sample gives 47,000 or so clones in total; about 90% of them show up just once. The leading ten clones occupy 5% to 5.5% of the sample. The source was peripheral blood, collected after pregnancy. The receptor source for this set is a female donor in good health, enrolled as a control in a pregnancy study.

The V call is TRBV5-1, the J call TRBJ2-1; D is perhaps TRBD2 (5 bases). The CDR3 is 14 amino acids. Germline V lookup: CDR1 SGHRS, CDR2 YFSETQ. Trimming left V 4 bases short and J 5 bases short, with 13 bases between. The CDR3 sequence: CASSPGYSNNEQFF. Written as DNA, the CDR3 is TGCGCCAGCAGCCCGGGATATTCGAACAATGAGCAGTTCTTC.

In its sample, this clone was seen once. This chain links TRBV4-3 with TRBJ2-1; TRBD2 agrees at 8 bases. This CDR3 contains 16 residues. Germline CDR1 and CDR2: LGHNA and YSLEER. Unmatched junction bases numbered 10, after V lost 0 bases and J lost 9 bases. CDR3 coding DNA: TGCGCCAGCAGCCAAGACGGCAGCGGGGGCCTCCGTGAGCAGTTCTTC. It codes for CASSQDGSGGLREQFF.

This clone was found once. V and J are TRBV9 and TRBJ2-2; 8 bases map to TRBD2. In germline, CDR1 is SGDLS, CDR2 YYNGEE. V lost 4 bases, J lost 0 bases, and 11 bases stayed unmatched. There are 18 residues in the CDR3. The CDR3 nucleotides read TGTGCCAGCAGCACGAAGGGACTAGTGAAAACGAACACCGGGGAGCTGTTTTTT. It encodes CASSTKGLVKTNTGELFF.

This chain links TRBV6-1 with TRBJ1-1; 7 bases match TRBD1. J gave up 8 bases and V 6 bases, and 6 bases lay outside the gene matches. Germline V gene lookup returns CDR1 MNHNS and CDR2 SASEGT. This CDR3 has 12 residues. For the CDR3, the DNA is TGTGCCAGCAGGGATTGGACAGGAGAAGCTTTCTTT. The encoded protein is CASRDWTGEAFF.

This chain joins TRBV9 and TRBJ1-2; possibly TRBD1 for D (6 bases). CDR1 is SGDLS and CDR2 is YYNGEE in the germline V gene. V dropped 2 bases and J dropped 6 bases, with 17 bases sitting between them. The CDR3 length is 15 residues. The DNA for the CDR3 is TGTGCCAGCAGCGTCGGGGGGGGCCTAAGGGATGGCTACACCTTC. This gives the protein CASSVGGGLRDGYTF.

V is TRBV7-9 and J is TRBJ2-2; 12 bases are a match to TRBD2. J gave up 10 bases and V 5 bases, and 8 bases lay outside the gene matches. The CDR3 contains 15 residues. Germline loops: CDR1 SEHNR, CDR2 FQNEAQ (reference sequence). CDR3 sequence: CASSPLAGGPEELFF. CDR3 nucleotides: TGTGCCAGCAGCCCCCTAGCGGGAGGGCCGGAGGAGCTGTTTTTT.

The chain has TRBV5-4 and TRBJ2-7; 10 bases map to TRBD2. Germline V gives CDR1 SGHNT, CDR2 YYREEE (reference sequence). After removal of 4 bases from V and 3 bases from J, the junction contained 10 bases not matched to a gene. This CDR3 is built from 16 residues. DNA for the CDR3: TGTGCCAGCAGCCGCCCCCTAGCGGGGGCCAACTACGAGCAGTACTTC. It translates to CASSRPLAGANYEQYF.

The genes are TRBV7-8 and TRBJ1-5; the D gene is possibly TRBD1 (6 bases). Germline V gene sequence: CDR1 SGHVS, CDR2 FQNEAQ. The germline V and J ends were trimmed by 5 bases and 9 bases, with 17 bases remaining between them. This CDR3 is 14 amino acids long. Here the CDR3 reads CASSTQTGDGPQHF. The CDR3, as DNA: TGTGCCAGCAGCACGCAGACAGGAGATGGGCCCCAGCATTTT.

This clone was seen only once. The CDR3 loop is CASSPGQRGQPQHF. CDR3 in DNA: TGTGCCAGTAGTCCGGGACAGCGCGGGCAGCCCCAGCATTTT. The chain couples TRBV19 to TRBJ1-5; 7 bases agree with TRBD1. The CDR3 runs to 14 residues. Trimming cost V 5 bases and J 7 bases; bases outside gene matches: 8. Germline CDR1 LNHDA, CDR2 SQIVND (reference sequence).

The rearrangement uses TRBV4-2 and TRBJ1-5; the match to TRBD1 covers 9 bases. This CDR3 is 18 amino acids long. CDR1 and CDR2 from the germline V gene are LGHNA and YNFKEQ. Trimming cost V 3 bases and J 4 bases; bases outside gene matches: 13. CDR3 protein: CASSQGQGGGRENQPQHF. Written as DNA, the CDR3 is TGTGCCAGCAGCCAGGGACAGGGTGGGGGCAGAGAGAATCAGCCCCAGCATTTT.

The chain carries TRBV2 and TRBJ2-3; 14 nucleotides match TRBD2. J lost 5 bases, V lost 6 bases, and 10 bases had no gene match. Germline CDR1 SNHLY, CDR2 FYNNEI. CDR3 size: 17 residues. DNA for the CDR3: TGTGCCAGCAGCCCGCCGGGACTAGCGGGGGCAAGAGATACGCAGTATTTT. Translation: CASSPPGLAGARDTQYF.